These 28 T cell receptor beta chains share one sample of origin, sequenced in a study of CD8 T cells in ankylosing spondylitis. TCRdb itself ran the 5' RACE reads through MiXCR, one entry per CDR3 protein. The sample holds over 200,000 distinct CDR3 sequences, roughly a tenth seen once. Sequencing was done on a sample of blood, either unsorted or a sorted T cell fraction (not recorded which). These receptors were taken from a male donor with ankylosing spondylitis or in good health (not recorded which).

At least ten counts were recorded for this clonotype. The chain carries TRBV7-3 and TRBJ2-7; 8 nucleotides align to TRBD1. The V segment lost 4 bases and the J segment 5 bases; nucleotides outside the gene matches: 7. Germline V gene data show CDR1 as SGHTA and CDR2 as FQGTGA. The CDR3 runs to 14 residues. In DNA form, the CDR3 reads TGTGCCAGCAGCTCTAGGACAGGGATCGACGAGCAGTACTTC. This sequence encodes CASSSRTGIDEQYF. The complete variable domain, with remaining parts taken from reference TRBV7-3 and TRBJ2-7, reads GAGVSQTPSNKVTEKGKYVELRCDPISGHTALYWYRQSLGQGPEFLIYFQGTGAADDSGLPNDRFFAVRPEGSVSTLKIQRTERGDSAVYLCASSSRTGIDEQYFGPGTRLTVT.

In DNA, the CDR3 is TGCGCCAGCAACCTTAGGGGAGATACGCAGTATTTT. Translation: CASNLRGDTQYF. The chain recombines TRBV5-1 with TRBJ2-3; weak D call: TRBD1 (5 bases). This CDR3 region has 12 residues. Trimming shortened V by 6 bases and J by 5 bases, and 10 bases separated the two germline ends. The germline CDR1 and CDR2 sequences are SGHRS and YFSETQ. The complete variable domain, with remaining parts taken from reference TRBV5-1 and TRBJ2-3, reads KAGVTQTPRYLIKTRGQQVTLSCSPISGHRSVSWYQQTPGQGLQFLFEYFSETQRNKGNFPGRFSGRQFSNSRSEMNVSTLELGDSALYLCASNLRGDTQYFGPGTRLTVL.

This clonotype was seen repeatedly, ten times or more. The chain uses TRBV4-2 and TRBJ2-7, with D possibly matching TRBD1 (5 bases). Per the germline V gene, CDR1 is LGHNA and CDR2 is YNFKEQ. This CDR3 has 13 residues. V shed 0 bases and J shed 3 bases, with 6 bases lying between them. CDR3 in amino acids: CASSQERGYEQYF. DNA of the CDR3: TGTGCCAGCAGCCAAGAAAGGGGCTACGAGCAGTACTTC.

This clonotype was detected ten times or more. The rearrangement uses TRBV2 and TRBJ2-5; D is ambiguous. V shed 2 bases and J shed 1 base, with 8 bases lying between them. The CDR3 consists of 14 residues. Germline CDR1 and CDR2: SNHLY and FYNNEI. CDR3 amino acids: CASSESSSQETQYF. The CDR3 DNA follows: TGTGCCAGCAGTGAAAGTTCTAGCCAAGAGACCCAGTACTTC.

Ten or more counts support this clonotype. The chain uses TRBV5-6 and TRBJ2-1; D remains ambiguous. This CDR3 spans 13 amino acids. The germline V and J ends were trimmed by 2 bases and 5 bases, with 8 bases remaining between them. Per germline, CDR1 SGHDT and CDR2 YYEEEE. The CDR3 DNA is TGTGCCAGCAGCTTCCTAGGAAACAATGAGCAGTTCTTC. Residues: CASSFLGNNEQFF.

The CDR3 is CASSATGQASYNSPLHF. The CDR3 nucleotides read TGTGCCAGCAGTGCAACGGGACAGGCCAGCTATAATTCACCCCTCCACTTT. This chain connects TRBV25-1 to TRBJ1-6; TRBD1 matches 8 bases. The germline gives CDR1 MGHDK, CDR2 SYGVNS. CDR3 length: 17 amino acids. With 4 bases clipped from V and 3 bases from J, the junction kept 8 bases outside the gene matches.

This clonotype came up many times. The chain uses TRBV12-3 or TRBV12-4 and TRBJ1-2, with 8 positions matching TRBD1. Trimming at V came to 5 bases and at J to 4 bases, leaving 6 bases not matched to a gene. The CDR3 contains 14 residues. This CDR3 is CASSLTGVGYGYTF. The CDR3 nucleotides are TGTGCCAGCAGTCTGACAGGGGTTGGCTATGGCTACACCTTC.

This clonotype came up many times. A read error may account for a junction end that differs from germline. The chain has TRBV7-2 and TRBJ2-7, with a tentative D call TRBD2 (5 bases). CDR1 is SGHTA, CDR2 FQGNSA, per germline. The CDR3 totals 13 residues. The CDR3 region is CASSLVGGYEQYF. CDR3 coding DNA: TGCGCCAGCAGCTTGGTCGGCGGGTACGAGCAGTACTTC.

This clonotype was counted many times. The J gene is TRBJ1-2, the V gene TRBV20-1; D is possibly TRBD1 (5 bases). V lost 6 bases to trimming and J lost 6 bases, with 17 bases between them. This CDR3 is built from 13 residues. Germline loops: CDR1 DFQATT, CDR2 SNEGSKA (reference sequence). CDR3 residues: CSAPVSGTHGYTF. CDR3 sequence (DNA): TGCAGTGCCCCCGTGTCAGGGACCCATGGCTACACCTTC.

At least ten counts were recorded for this clonotype. The chain links TRBV20-1 to TRBJ2-5, with 12 bases fitting TRBD2. V lost 3 bases to trimming and J lost 4 bases; unmatched junction nucleotides: 6. Germline V gives CDR1 DFQATT, CDR2 SNEGSKA (reference sequence). There are 15 residues in the CDR3. CDR3: CSASPSGGAGETQYF. CDR3 in DNA: TGCAGTGCTAGTCCTAGCGGGGGGGCAGGAGAGACCCAGTACTTC.

The chain couples TRBV19 to TRBJ1-2, with D perhaps matching TRBD1 (5 bases). V gave up 5 bases and J gave up 4 bases, with 8 bases separating them. The CDR3 length is 12 residues. Per the germline V gene, CDR1 is LNHDA and CDR2 is SQIVND (reference sequence). CDR3: CASSLGTYGYTF. CDR3 DNA: TGTGCCAGTAGTCTAGGGACCTATGGCTACACCTTC.

This chain joins TRBV28 and TRBJ2-7; D unclear. The length of the CDR3 is 19 residues. Germline values: CDR1 MDHEN, CDR2 SYDVKM. The V end lost 1 base, the J end lost 3 bases, and 25 bases lay between the germline ends. The CDR3 sequence is CASSLSTGSESFRYYEQYF. For the CDR3, the DNA is TGTGCCAGCAGTTTATCGACTGGTTCGGAGAGTTTTAGGTACTACGAGCAGTACTTC. Full variable domain (remainder filled in from reference TRBV28 and TRBJ2-7): DVKVTQSSRYLVKRTGEKVFLECVQDMDHENMFWYRQDPGLGLRLIYFSYDVKMKEKGDIPEGYSVSREKKERFSLILESASTNQTSMYLCASSLSTGSESFRYYEQYFGPGTRLTVT.

Many counts were recorded for this clonotype. The chain employs TRBV9 and TRBJ2-7; 10 bases are a match to TRBD2. Germline assignment: CDR1 SGDLS and CDR2 YYNGEE. The V gene end was trimmed by 1 base and the J gene end by 0 bases; junction bases not matched to a gene: 7. The CDR3 has 17 residues. The CDR3 DNA reads as TGTGCCAGCAGCGTAACAATAGCGGGGGGTATCTCCTACGAGCAGTACTTC. The encoded protein is CASSVTIAGGISYEQYF.

This clonotype has just a few counts. The chain links TRBV12-3 or TRBV12-4 to TRBJ1-2; no reliable D call. This CDR3 is built from 16 residues. Trimming shortened V by 6 bases and J by 0 bases, and 17 bases separated the two germline ends. The CDR3, as DNA: TGTGCCAGCAGCTCCCCTCACGCCGAAGCTAACTATGGCTACACCTTC. This codes for CASSSPHAEANYGYTF.

This clonotype appeared many times. V usage is TRBV5-1 and J usage is TRBJ2-7; D remains unclear. The germline V gene has CDR1 SGHRS and CDR2 YFSETQ. The CDR3 runs 14 residues. Between the trimmed V and J ends, which lost 0 bases and 1 base, there was a span of 8 bases. The CDR3 spells CASSLDDPSYEQYF. CDR3 coding DNA: TGCGCCAGCAGCTTGGATGACCCATCCTACGAGCAGTACTTC.

This clonotype was counted between two and nine times. The chain employs TRBV20-1 and TRBJ2-5; the match to TRBD2 covers 12 bases. Trimming took 3 bases from V and 7 from J; bases not matched to a gene: 9. The length of the CDR3 is 15 residues. CDR1 is DFQATT and CDR2 is SNEGSKA in the germline V gene (reference sequence). The CDR3 here is CSASPSGGAVPTQYF. In DNA form, the CDR3 reads TGCAGTGCTAGCCCTAGCGGGGGGGCGGTTCCGACCCAGTACTTC.

In this sample, this clonotype turned up a few times. V and J are TRBV15 and TRBJ2-3, with a tentative D call TRBD2 (7 bases). Per the germline V gene, CDR1 is LNHNV and CDR2 is YYDKDF (reference sequence). V lost 6 bases and J 2 bases, leaving 15 bases between the germline ends. The CDR3 has 15 amino acids. CDR3 loop: CATRSGGQVTDTQYF. The CDR3 bases are TGTGCCACCAGGTCCGGGGGGCAGGTCACAGATACGCAGTATTTT. Full variable domain (outside the CDR3, taken from reference TRBV15 and TRBJ2-3): DAMVIQNPRYQVTQFGKPVTLSCSQTLNHNVMYWYQQKSSQAPKLLFHYYDKDFNNEADTPDNFQSRRPNTSFCFLDIRSPGLGDTAMYLCATRSGGQVTDTQYFGPGTRLTVL.

The chain carries TRBV11-2 and TRBJ2-3, with TRBD2 matching 7 bases. The CDR3 spans 16 residues. The V segment lost 1 base and the J segment 6 bases; nucleotides outside the gene matches: 10. CDR1 and CDR2 (germline): SGHAT, FQNNGV. DNA of the CDR3: TGTGCCAGCAGCTTAGTTGGGGGGGGAACACAGGATACGCAGTATTTT. This sequence encodes CASSLVGGGTQDTQYF.

In this sample, this clonotype turned up many times. This chain links TRBV5-1 with TRBJ1-1; TRBD1 matches at 9 bases. The CDR3 sequence is 14 residues long. Trimming at V came to 0 bases and at J to 4 bases, leaving 1 base not matched to a gene. In germline, CDR1 is SGHRS, CDR2 YFSETQ. The DNA for the CDR3 is TGCGCCAGCAGCTTGGACAGGGGGCTCACTGAAGCTTTCTTT. Translated: CASSLDRGLTEAFF.

The table lists this clonotype with a few counts. This chain connects TRBV6-1 to TRBJ2-3, with TRBD2 identical over 10 bases. V gave up 0 bases and J gave up 2 bases; unmatched junction bases: 5. Germline CDR1 and CDR2: MNHNS and SASEGT. CDR3 size: 17 residues. The CDR3 bases are TGTGCCAGCAGTGAAGCTAGCGGGGGGCTCTTCACAGATACGCAGTATTTT. It translates to CASSEASGGLFTDTQYF.

This clonotype was detected ten times or more. The V call is TRBV6-1, the J call TRBJ2-3, with 8 positions matching TRBD2. Germline V gene lookup returns CDR1 MNHNS and CDR2 SASEGT. The CDR3 contains 16 residues. J lost 4 bases, V lost 5 bases, and 11 bases had no gene match. CDR3 residues: CASSKVGPGGSDTQYF. CDR3 DNA sequence: TGTGCCAGCAGTAAGGTCGGTCCGGGGGGGTCAGATACGCAGTATTTT.

This clonotype has ten or more counts. This sequence joins TRBV7-2 and TRBJ2-1, with D perhaps matching TRBD1 (7 bases). This CDR3 comprises 16 residues. Germline V lookup: CDR1 SGHTA, CDR2 FQGNSA. Trimming shortened V by 6 bases and J by 4 bases, and 19 bases separated the two germline ends. The CDR3 DNA is TGTGCCAGCAGACGCGGGACAGACCTTACGTACAATGAGCAGTTCTTC. It specifies CASRRGTDLTYNEQFF.

This clonotype has ten or more counts. The V gene is TRBV20-1, the J gene TRBJ1-5, with D possibly being TRBD1 (5 bases). V lost 4 bases and J lost 3, with 16 bases in between. The CDR3 loop spans 15 amino acids. From germline, CDR1 is DFQATT and CDR2 SNEGSKA (reference sequence). The CDR3 protein is CSANGGPGYNQPQHF. The DNA of the CDR3 is TGCAGTGCTAATGGGGGTCCGGGTTACAATCAGCCCCAGCATTTT.

This clonotype was counted only a few times. J is TRBJ1-4 and V is TRBV12-3 or TRBV12-4; TRBD1 agrees at 9 bases. This CDR3 comprises 15 residues. Trimming took 3 bases from V and 5 from J; bases not matched to a gene: 4. CDR3 protein: CASSLDRGGNEKLFF. In nucleotides, the CDR3 is TGTGCCAGCAGTTTGGACAGGGGAGGAAATGAAAAACTGTTTTTT.

This clonotype has a count of ten or more. The chain uses TRBV24-1 and TRBJ2-2; 7 bases fit TRBD2. Germline V lookup: CDR1 KGHDR, CDR2 SFDVKD. CDR3 length: 16 amino acids. V dropped 1 base and J dropped 3; count of bases not matched to a gene: 4. The CDR3 is CATSDFTGGHTGELFF. CDR3 coding DNA: TGTGCCACCAGTGATTTCACGGGGGGACACACCGGGGAGCTGTTTTTT.

The genes are TRBV7-3 and TRBJ1-2, with 11 bases that match TRBD1. Germline V gives CDR1 SGHTA, CDR2 FQGTGA. V lost 0 bases, J lost 1 base, and 10 bases stayed unmatched. The CDR3 runs 19 residues. Here the CDR3 reads CASSLTGWTGGADNYGYTF. The CDR3 DNA is TGTGCCAGCAGCTTAACGGGGTGGACAGGGGGCGCCGATAACTATGGCTACACCTTC.

This clonotype was detected only a few times. V gene TRBV16 combines with J gene TRBJ2-2; 10 bases align to TRBD1. The CDR3 loop spans 15 amino acids. Trimming at V came to 8 bases and at J to 4 bases, leaving 7 bases not matched to a gene. Germline CDR1 KGHSY, CDR2 FQNENV. CDR3 sequence reads: CASGPGTGATGELFF. The CDR3 DNA reads as TGTGCCAGCGGCCCCGGGACAGGGGCCACCGGGGAGCTGTTTTTT.

This clonotype was recorded at least ten times. The rearrangement uses TRBV21-1 and TRBJ1-1. TRBV21-1 is a pseudogene locus. CDR3 length: 13 residues. The CDR3 loop is CASSGRTNTEAFF. The CDR3 DNA follows: TGTGCCAGCAGCGGACGGACGAACACTGAAGCTTTCTTT.